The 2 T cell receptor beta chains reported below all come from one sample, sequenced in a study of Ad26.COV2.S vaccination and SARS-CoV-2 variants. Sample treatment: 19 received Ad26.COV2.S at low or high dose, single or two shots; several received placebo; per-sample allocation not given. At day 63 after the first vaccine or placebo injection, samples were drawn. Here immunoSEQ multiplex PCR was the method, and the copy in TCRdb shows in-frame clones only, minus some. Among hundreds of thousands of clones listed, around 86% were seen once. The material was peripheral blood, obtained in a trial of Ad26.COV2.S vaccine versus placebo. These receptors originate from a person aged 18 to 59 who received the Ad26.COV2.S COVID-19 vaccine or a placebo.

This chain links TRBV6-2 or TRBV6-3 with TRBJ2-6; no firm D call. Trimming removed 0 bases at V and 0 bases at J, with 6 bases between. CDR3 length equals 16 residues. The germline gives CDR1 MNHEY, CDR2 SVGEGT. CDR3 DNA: TGTGCCAGCAGTTACTCGCCGGGCTCTGGGGCCAACGTCCTGACTTTC. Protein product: CASSYSPGSGANVLTF.

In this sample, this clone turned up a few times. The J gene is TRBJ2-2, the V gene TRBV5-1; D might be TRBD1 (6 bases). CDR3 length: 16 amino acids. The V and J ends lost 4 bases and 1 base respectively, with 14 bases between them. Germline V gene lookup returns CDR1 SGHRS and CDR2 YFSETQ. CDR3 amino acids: CASSRGQVVNTGELFF. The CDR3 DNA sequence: TGCGCCAGCAGCCGGGGACAAGTAGTGAACACCGGGGAGCTGTTTTTT.